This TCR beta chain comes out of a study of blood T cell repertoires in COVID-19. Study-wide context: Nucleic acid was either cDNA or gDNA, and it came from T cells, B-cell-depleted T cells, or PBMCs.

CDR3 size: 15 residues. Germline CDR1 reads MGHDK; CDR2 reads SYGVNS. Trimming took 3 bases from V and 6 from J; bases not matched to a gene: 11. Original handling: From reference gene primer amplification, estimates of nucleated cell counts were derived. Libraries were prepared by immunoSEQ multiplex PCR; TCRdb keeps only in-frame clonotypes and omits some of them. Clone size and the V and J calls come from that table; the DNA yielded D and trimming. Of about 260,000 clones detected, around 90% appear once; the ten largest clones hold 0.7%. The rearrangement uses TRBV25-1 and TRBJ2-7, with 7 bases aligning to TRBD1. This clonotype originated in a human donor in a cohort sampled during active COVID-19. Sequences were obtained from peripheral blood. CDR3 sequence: CASSDLGTAFIEQYF. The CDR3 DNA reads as TGTGCCAGCAGTGACCTCGGGACAGCTTTTATCGAGCAGTACTTC.